These 20 T cell receptor beta chains were all obtained from the same sample, sequenced in a study of T cell changes during pregnancy in multiple sclerosis. Using immunoSEQ multiplex PCR, the repertoire was profiled, and TCRdb retains in-frame clones only, with some absent. The sample comprises 44,000 or so clones, more than 70% of which are singletons, and approximately 5.8% rests with the top ten. The starting material was CD8+ T cells from peripheral blood mononuclear cells, obtained after pregnancy. The receptors were sampled from a female donor in good health, enrolled as a control in a pregnancy study.

By share, this clone counts as medium-sized. This rearrangement joins TRBV7-9 to TRBJ2-7, with D possibly being TRBD1 (5 bases). V was pared by 4 bases and J by 7 bases, with 8 bases between. The germline V gene encodes CDR1 SEHNR and CDR2 FQNEAQ (reference sequence). The CDR3 sequence is 11 residues long. CDR3 amino acids: CASSSRGEQYF. The CDR3 region has the DNA TGTGCCAGCAGCTCAAGGGGAGAGCAGTACTTC.

The chain recombines TRBV5-6 with TRBJ1-6, with D tentatively TRBD1 (6 bases). The V gene's germline CDR1 is SGHDT and CDR2 YYEEEE. V lost 0 bases and J lost 10, with 17 bases in between. The CDR3 runs 16 residues. CDR3 region: CASSLGETGPLSPLHF. The CDR3 bases are TGTGCCAGCAGCTTGGGGGAGACAGGACCCTTATCACCCCTCCACTTT.

The chain combines TRBV5-6 with TRBJ2-1, with 8 positions matching TRBD1. Germline V gene lookup returns CDR1 SGHDT and CDR2 YYEEEE. V lost 4 bases and J lost 10; bases outside the gene matches: 13. This CDR3 has 15 amino acids. CDR3 amino acids: CASSLGTGYLREQFF. CDR3 in DNA: TGTGCCAGCAGCCTCGGGACAGGATACCTCAGGGAGCAGTTCTTC.

The chain carries TRBV18 and TRBJ1-5, with a tentative D call TRBD1 (5 bases). CDR3 length equals 15 residues. Trimming cost V 3 bases and J 5 bases, with 14 bases left between them. In germline, CDR1 is KGHSH, CDR2 LQKENI. The CDR3 reads CASSPGLAPYQPQHF. The CDR3 DNA is TGTGCCAGCTCACCGGGGCTCGCCCCTTATCAGCCCCAGCATTTT.

The chain combines TRBV27 with TRBJ2-1, with TRBD2 as a possible D gene (5 bases). The germline V gene encodes CDR1 MNHEY and CDR2 SMNVEV (reference sequence). The CDR3 contains 13 residues. Deletions cut 7 bases from V and 5 bases from J, with 12 bases between. The CDR3 loop reads CASKVSEDNEQFF. In DNA form, the CDR3 reads TGTGCCAGCAAGGTTAGCGAAGACAATGAGCAGTTCTTC.

This clone was recorded only once. V gene TRBV19 combines with J gene TRBJ1-2, with D hard to call. V gave up 4 bases and J gave up 3 bases, with 15 bases separating them. From germline, CDR1 is LNHDA and CDR2 SQIVND (reference sequence). The length of the CDR3 is 15 residues. CDR3 DNA: TGTGCCAGTAGTACCACCGGTCGGGTGGACTATGGCTACACCTTC. This translates into CASSTTGRVDYGYTF.

The chain has TRBV4-2 and TRBJ2-4; TRBD2 is a possible D gene (5 bases). V lost 3 bases and J 5 bases, leaving 14 bases between the germline ends. Germline assignment: CDR1 LGHNA and CDR2 YNFKEQ. The CDR3 sequence is 15 residues long. The CDR3 nucleotides read TGTGCCAGCAGCCATGCCCTAAGCGGACAAAACATTCAGTACTTC. Residues: CASSHALSGQNIQYF.

V is TRBV4-3 and J is TRBJ1-2; TRBD1 matches 8 bases. Germline V lookup: CDR1 LGHNA, CDR2 YSLEER. V gave up 3 bases and J gave up 2 bases; unmatched junction bases: 8. The CDR3 extends over 16 amino acids. CDR3 DNA: TGCGCCAGCAGCCAGGAGACAGGGGTAGAAAACTATGGCTACACCTTC. It yields the protein CASSQETGVENYGYTF.

The chain couples TRBV5-4 to TRBJ1-6; no reliable D call. V was pared by 0 bases and J by 7 bases, with 11 bases between. Germline V gene lookup returns CDR1 SGHNT and CDR2 YYREEE (reference sequence). The CDR3 extends over 15 amino acids. This CDR3 is CASSLVEPPNSPLHF. The CDR3, as DNA: TGTGCCAGCAGCTTGGTTGAGCCTCCCAATTCACCCCTCCACTTT.

This rearrangement joins TRBV4-3 to TRBJ1-1, with 11 bases fitting TRBD1. CDR1 and CDR2 from the germline V gene are LGHNA and YSLEER. The length of the CDR3 is 17 residues. The V gene end was trimmed by 1 base and the J gene end by 5 bases; junction bases not matched to a gene: 9. The CDR3 DNA reads TGCGCCAGCAGCCAAGGGACAGGGGGCGGGGTAGGAACTGAAGCTTTCTTT. This sequence encodes CASSQGTGGGVGTEAFF.

V is TRBV7-6 and J is TRBJ1-1; 7 bases are shared with TRBD1. CDR1 is SGHVS and CDR2 is FNYEAQ in the germline V gene. V lost 5 bases, J lost 1 base, and 4 bases stayed unmatched. This CDR3 has 14 residues. The CDR3 protein is CASSPTGANTEAFF. The CDR3 coding sequence is TGTGCCAGCAGCCCCACAGGGGCGAACACTGAAGCTTTCTTT.

The V call is TRBV9, the J call TRBJ2-2, with 12 bases fitting TRBD2. CDR3 size: 20 residues. The germline gives CDR1 SGDLS, CDR2 YYNGEE. The trim removed 1 base at V and 3 bases at J, leaving 13 bases unmatched. CDR3 protein: CASSVTAGLAGGPHTGELFF. In nucleotides, the CDR3 is TGTGCCAGCAGCGTAACGGCTGGGCTAGCGGGGGGGCCTCACACCGGGGAGCTGTTTTTT.

This clone was seen once. The chain combines TRBV19 with TRBJ1-3, with TRBD1 identical over 11 bases. The CDR3 is made up of 14 amino acids. J lost 3 bases, V lost 8 bases, and 3 bases had no gene match. Germline lookup yields CDR1 LNHDA and CDR2 SQIVND (reference sequence). The CDR3: CASWDRGNGNTIYF. DNA for the CDR3: TGTGCCAGTTGGGACAGGGGGAATGGAAACACCATATATTTT.

The table lists this clone with a count of one. The chain joins TRBV5-1 to TRBJ1-3; no definite D call. Between the trimmed V and J ends, which lost 0 bases and 1 base, there was a span of 5 bases. This CDR3 comprises 14 residues. CDR1 SGHRS and CDR2 YFSETQ come from the germline V gene. The CDR3 is CASSLDYSGNTIYF. DNA for the CDR3: TGCGCCAGCAGCTTGGACTATTCTGGAAACACCATATATTTT.

The chain joins TRBV5-6 to TRBJ2-7; D unclear. Germline V gene data show CDR1 as SGHDT and CDR2 as YYEEEE. The CDR3 consists of 12 residues. The V gene lost 1 base and the J gene lost 6 bases, with 8 bases spanning the gap. CDR3 sequence: CASSLSLREQYF. CDR3 nucleotides: TGTGCCAGCAGCTTGAGTCTGCGCGAGCAGTACTTC.

This clone was seen a few times. The V call is TRBV27, the J call TRBJ2-4; possibly TRBD2 for D (6 bases). Between the trimmed V and J ends, which lost 2 bases and 8 bases, there was a span of 10 bases. Per germline, CDR1 MNHEY and CDR2 SMNVEV (reference sequence). The CDR3 length is 13 residues. CDR3 in amino acids: CASSLIREDIQYF. CDR3 nucleotide sequence: TGTGCCAGCAGTTTAATAAGGGAGGACATTCAGTACTTC.

This rearrangement joins TRBV4-3 to TRBJ1-2; D is uncertain. V lost 0 bases and J lost 2, with 7 bases in between. This CDR3 comprises 14 residues. Germline V lookup: CDR1 LGHNA, CDR2 YSLEER. In DNA form, the CDR3 reads TGCGCCAGCAGCCAAGACGGAGCCAACTATGGCTACACCTTC. Translation: CASSQDGANYGYTF.

The chain has TRBV19 and TRBJ1-2, with a weak D call TRBD1 (5 bases). CDR3 size: 14 residues. The germline gives CDR1 LNHDA, CDR2 SQIVND (reference sequence). The germline V and J ends were trimmed by 0 bases and 4 bases, with 9 bases remaining between them. The CDR3 DNA sequence: TGTGCCAGTAGTATAGATCAGGGCAGCTATGGCTACACCTTC. This gives the protein CASSIDQGSYGYTF.

The chain recombines TRBV5-8 with TRBJ1-1; D is uncertain. V gave up 4 bases and J gave up 5 bases, with 15 bases separating them. Germline CDR1 is SGHTS and CDR2 is YDEGEE. The CDR3 sequence is 14 residues long. The CDR3 sequence is CASSGERRGTEAFF. CDR3 nucleotide sequence: TGTGCCAGCAGCGGGGAGAGGCGGGGTACTGAAGCTTTCTTT.

The V gene is TRBV10-3, the J gene TRBJ2-7; D not resolved. Between the trimmed V and J ends, which lost 4 bases and 2 bases, there was a span of 15 bases. The CDR3 totals 15 residues. Germline CDR1 reads ENHRY; CDR2 reads SYGVKD. CDR3 coding DNA: TGTGCCATCAGTGGGGTGGGCACCTCTCCCTACGAGCAGTACTTC. It specifies CAISGVGTSPYEQYF.